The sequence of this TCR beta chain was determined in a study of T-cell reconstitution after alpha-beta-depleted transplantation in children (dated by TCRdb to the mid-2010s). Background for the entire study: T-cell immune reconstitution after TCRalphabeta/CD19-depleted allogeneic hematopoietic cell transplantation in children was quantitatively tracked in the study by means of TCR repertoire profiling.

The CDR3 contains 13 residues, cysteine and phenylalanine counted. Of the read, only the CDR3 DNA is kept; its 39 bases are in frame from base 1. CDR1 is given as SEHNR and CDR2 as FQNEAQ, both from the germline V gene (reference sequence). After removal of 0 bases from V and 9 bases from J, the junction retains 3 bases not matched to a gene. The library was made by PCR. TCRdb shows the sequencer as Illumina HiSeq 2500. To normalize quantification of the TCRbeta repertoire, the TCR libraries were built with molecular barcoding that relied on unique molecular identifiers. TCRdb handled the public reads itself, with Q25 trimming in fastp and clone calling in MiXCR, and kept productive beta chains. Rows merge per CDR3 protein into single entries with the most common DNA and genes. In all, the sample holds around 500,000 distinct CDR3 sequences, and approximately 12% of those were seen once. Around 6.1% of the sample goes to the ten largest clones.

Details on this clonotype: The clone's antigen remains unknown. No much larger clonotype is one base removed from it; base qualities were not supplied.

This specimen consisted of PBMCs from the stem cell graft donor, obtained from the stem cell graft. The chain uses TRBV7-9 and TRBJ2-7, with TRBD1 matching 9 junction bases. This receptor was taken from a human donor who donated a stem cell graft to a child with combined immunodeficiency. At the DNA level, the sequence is TGTGCCAGCAGCTTAGCGGGACAGGGCGGGCAGTACTTC. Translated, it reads CASSLAGQGGQYF.